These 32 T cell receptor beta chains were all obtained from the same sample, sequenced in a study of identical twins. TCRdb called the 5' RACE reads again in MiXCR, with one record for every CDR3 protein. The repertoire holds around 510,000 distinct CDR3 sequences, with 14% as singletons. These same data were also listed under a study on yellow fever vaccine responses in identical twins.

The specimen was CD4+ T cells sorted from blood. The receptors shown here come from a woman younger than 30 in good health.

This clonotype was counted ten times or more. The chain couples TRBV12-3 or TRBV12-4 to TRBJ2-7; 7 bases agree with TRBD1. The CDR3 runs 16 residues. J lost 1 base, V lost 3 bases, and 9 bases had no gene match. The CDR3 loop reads CASSFRSTGYSYEQYF. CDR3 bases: TGTGCCAGCAGTTTTCGCTCGACAGGGTATTCCTACGAGCAGTACTTC.

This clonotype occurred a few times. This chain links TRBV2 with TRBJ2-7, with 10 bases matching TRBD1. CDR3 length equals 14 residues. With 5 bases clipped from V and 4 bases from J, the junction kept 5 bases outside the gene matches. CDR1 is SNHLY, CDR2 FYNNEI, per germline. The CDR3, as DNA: TGTGCCAGCAGTCGGACAGGGGGGGTGTACGAGCAGTACTTC. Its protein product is CASSRTGGVYEQYF. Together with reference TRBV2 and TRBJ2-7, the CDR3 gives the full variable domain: EPEVTQTPSHQVTQMGQEVILRCVPISNHLYFYWYRQILGQKVEFLVSFYNNEISEKSEIFDDQFSVERPDGSNFTLKIRSTKLEDSAMYFCASSRTGGVYEQYFGPGTRLTVT.

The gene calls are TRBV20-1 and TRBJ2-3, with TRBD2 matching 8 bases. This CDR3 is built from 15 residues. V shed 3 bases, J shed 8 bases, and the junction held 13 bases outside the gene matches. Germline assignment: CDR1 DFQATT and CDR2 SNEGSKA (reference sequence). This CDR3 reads CSASGLAGGWGTQYF. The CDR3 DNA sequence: TGCAGTGCTAGTGGTCTAGCGGGTGGGTGGGGTACGCAGTATTTT.

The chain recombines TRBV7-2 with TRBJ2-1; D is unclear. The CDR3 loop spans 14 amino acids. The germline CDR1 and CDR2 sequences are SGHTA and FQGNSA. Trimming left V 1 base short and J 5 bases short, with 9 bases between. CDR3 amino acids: CASSLGVANNEQFF. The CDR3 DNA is TGTGCCAGCAGCTTAGGGGTAGCTAACAATGAGCAGTTCTTC.

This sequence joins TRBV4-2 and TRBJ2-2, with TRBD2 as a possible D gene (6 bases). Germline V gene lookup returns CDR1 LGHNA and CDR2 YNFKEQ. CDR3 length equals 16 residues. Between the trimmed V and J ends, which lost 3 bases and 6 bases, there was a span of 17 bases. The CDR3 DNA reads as TGTGCCAGCAGCCAGCAACGGGGAGGAAGACCCGGGGAGCTGTTTTTT. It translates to CASSQQRGGRPGELFF.

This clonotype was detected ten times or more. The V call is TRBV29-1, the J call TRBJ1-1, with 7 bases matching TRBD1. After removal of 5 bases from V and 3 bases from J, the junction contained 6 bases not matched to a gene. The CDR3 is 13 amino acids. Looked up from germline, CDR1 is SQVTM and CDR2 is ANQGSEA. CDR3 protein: CSVRDSGYTEAFF. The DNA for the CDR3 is TGCAGCGTTCGGGACAGCGGATACACTGAAGCTTTCTTT.

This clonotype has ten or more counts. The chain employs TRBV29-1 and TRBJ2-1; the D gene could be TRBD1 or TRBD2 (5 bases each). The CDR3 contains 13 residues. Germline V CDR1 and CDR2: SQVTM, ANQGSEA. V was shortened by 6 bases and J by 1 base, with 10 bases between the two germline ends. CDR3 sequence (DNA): TGCAGCGTGCTGGGACGGTCCTACAATGAGCAGTTCTTC. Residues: CSVLGRSYNEQFF.

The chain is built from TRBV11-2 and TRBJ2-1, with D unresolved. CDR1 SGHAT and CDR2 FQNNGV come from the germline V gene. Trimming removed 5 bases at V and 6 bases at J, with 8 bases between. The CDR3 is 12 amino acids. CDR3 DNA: TGTGCCAGCAGCCGGTGGTCCAATGAGCAGTTCTTC. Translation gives CASSRWSNEQFF. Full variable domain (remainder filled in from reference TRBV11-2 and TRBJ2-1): EAGVAQSPRYKIIEKRQSVAFWCNPISGHATLYWYQQILGQGPKLLIQFQNNGVVDDSQLPKDRFSAERLKGVDSTLKIQPAKLEDSAVYLCASSRWSNEQFFGPGTRLTVL.

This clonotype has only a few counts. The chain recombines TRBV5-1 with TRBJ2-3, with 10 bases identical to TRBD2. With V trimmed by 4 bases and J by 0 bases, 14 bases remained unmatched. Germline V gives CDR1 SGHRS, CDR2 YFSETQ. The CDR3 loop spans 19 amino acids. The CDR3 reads CASSRLPPPTSGSTDTQYF. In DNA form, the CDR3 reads TGCGCCAGCAGCCGACTACCGCCCCCGACTAGCGGGAGCACAGATACGCAGTATTTT.

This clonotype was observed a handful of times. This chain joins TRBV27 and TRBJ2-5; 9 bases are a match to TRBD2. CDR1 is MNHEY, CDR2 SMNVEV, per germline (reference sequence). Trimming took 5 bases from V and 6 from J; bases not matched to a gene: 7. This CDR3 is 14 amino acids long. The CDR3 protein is CASSMIAGAKTQYF. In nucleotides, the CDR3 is TGTGCCAGCAGTATGATAGCGGGAGCAAAGACCCAGTACTTC.

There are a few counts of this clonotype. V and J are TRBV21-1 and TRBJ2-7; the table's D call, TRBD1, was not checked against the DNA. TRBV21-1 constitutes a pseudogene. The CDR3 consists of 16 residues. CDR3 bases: TGTGCCAGCAGCAAAAACCCAGGGGGACAGGACTACGAGCAGTACTTC. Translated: CASSKNPGGQDYEQYF.

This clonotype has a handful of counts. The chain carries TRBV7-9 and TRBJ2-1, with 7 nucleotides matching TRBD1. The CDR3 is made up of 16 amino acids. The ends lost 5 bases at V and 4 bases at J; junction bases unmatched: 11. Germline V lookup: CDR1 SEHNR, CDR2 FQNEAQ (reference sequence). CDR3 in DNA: TGTGCCAGCAGCCCCAGAGACTCACAGGGGTACAATGAGCAGTTCTTC. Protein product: CASSPRDSQGYNEQFF.

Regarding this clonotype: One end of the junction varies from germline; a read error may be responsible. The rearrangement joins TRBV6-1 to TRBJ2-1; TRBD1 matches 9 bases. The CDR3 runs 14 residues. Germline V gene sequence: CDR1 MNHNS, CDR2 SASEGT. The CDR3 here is CASTGGDGTGKAIF. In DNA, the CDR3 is TGTGCCAGCACTGGGGGGGACGGGACAGGGAAGGCGATCTTC.

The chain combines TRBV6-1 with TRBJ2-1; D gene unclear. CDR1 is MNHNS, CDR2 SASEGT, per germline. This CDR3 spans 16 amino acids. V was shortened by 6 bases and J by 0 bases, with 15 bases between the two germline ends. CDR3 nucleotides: TGTGCCAGCAGCACCTACTTGTTAAGCTCCTACAATGAGCAGTTCTTC. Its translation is CASSTYLLSSYNEQFF.

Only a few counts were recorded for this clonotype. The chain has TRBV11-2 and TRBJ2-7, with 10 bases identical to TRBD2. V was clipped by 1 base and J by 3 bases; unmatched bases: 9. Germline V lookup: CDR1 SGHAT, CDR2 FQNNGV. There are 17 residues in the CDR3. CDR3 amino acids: CASSLVISGREVYEQYF. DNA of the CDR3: TGTGCCAGCAGCTTAGTCATAAGCGGGAGGGAAGTCTACGAGCAGTACTTC.

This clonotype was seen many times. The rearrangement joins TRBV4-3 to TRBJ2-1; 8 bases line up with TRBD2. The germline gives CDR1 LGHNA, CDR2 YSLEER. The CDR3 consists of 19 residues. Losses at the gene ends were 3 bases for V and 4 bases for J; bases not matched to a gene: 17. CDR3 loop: CASSQKPAGAGVGYNEQFF. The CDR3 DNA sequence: TGCGCCAGCAGCCAGAAACCCGCGGGAGCGGGAGTGGGTTACAATGAGCAGTTCTTC.

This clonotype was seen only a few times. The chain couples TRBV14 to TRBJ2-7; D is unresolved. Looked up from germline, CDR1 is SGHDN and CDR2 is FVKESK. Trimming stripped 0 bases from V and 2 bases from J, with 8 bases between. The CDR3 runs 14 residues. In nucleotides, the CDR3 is TGTGCCAGCAGCCAAGATAGCAGCCCCTACGAGCAGTACTTC. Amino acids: CASSQDSSPYEQYF. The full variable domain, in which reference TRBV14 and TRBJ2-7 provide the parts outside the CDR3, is EAGVTQFPSHSVIEKGQTVTLRCDPISGHDNLYWYRRVMGKEIKFLLHFVKESKQDESGMPNNRFLAERTGGTYSTLKVQPAELEDSGVYFCASSQDSSPYEQYFGPGTRLTVT.

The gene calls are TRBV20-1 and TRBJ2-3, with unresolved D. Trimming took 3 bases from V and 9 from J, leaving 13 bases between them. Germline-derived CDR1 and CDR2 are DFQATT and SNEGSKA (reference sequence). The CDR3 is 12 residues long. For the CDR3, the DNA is TGCAGTGCTAGTCAAGGCCGTCCCACGCAGTATTTT. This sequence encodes CSASQGRPTQYF.

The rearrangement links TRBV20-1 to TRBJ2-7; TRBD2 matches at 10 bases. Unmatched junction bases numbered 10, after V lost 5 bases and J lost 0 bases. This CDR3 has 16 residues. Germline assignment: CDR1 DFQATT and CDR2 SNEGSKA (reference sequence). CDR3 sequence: CSAPRPLAGVSYEQYF. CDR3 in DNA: TGCAGTGCTCCGCGTCCCCTAGCGGGAGTCTCCTACGAGCAGTACTTC.

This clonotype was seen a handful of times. The CDR3 loop is CSVAGGLAGPTDTQYF. CDR3 in DNA: TGCAGCGTTGCGGGAGGACTAGCGGGACCCACAGATACGCAGTATTTT. The V gene is TRBV29-1, the J gene TRBJ2-3; 12 nucleotides align to TRBD2. Germline V gene lookup returns CDR1 SQVTM and CDR2 ANQGSEA. J gave up 2 bases and V 4 bases, and 7 bases lay outside the gene matches. The CDR3 loop spans 16 amino acids.

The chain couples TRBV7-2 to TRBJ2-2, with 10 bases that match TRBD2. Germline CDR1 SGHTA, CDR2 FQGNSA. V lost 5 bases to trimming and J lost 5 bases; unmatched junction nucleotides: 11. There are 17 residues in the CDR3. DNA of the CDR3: TGTGCCAGCAGCCTAACTAGCGGGACCCTCAGGACCGGGGAGCTGTTTTTT. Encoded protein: CASSLTSGTLRTGELFF.

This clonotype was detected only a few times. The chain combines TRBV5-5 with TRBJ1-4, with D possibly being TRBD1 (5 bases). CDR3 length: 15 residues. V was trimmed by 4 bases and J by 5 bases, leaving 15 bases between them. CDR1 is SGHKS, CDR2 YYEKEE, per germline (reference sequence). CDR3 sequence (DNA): TGTGCCAGCAGCCAGACTCAGGGTTTGAATGAAAAACTGTTTTTT. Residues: CASSQTQGLNEKLFF.

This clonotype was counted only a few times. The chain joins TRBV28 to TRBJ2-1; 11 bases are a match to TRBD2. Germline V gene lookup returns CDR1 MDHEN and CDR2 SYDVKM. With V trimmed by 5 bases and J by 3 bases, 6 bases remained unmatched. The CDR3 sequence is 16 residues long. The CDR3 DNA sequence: TGTGCCAGCAGTCCATTGGGGACTAGCGGCTACAATGAGCAGTTCTTC. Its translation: CASSPLGTSGYNEQFF.

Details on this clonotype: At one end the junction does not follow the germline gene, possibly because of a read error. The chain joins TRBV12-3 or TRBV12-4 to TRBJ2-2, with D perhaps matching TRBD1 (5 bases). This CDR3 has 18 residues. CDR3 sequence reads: CASCFIQGGRLNTGELFF. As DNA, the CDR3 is TGTGCCAGCTGTTTTATTCAGGGTGGCAGATTGAACACCGGGGAGCTGTTTTTT.

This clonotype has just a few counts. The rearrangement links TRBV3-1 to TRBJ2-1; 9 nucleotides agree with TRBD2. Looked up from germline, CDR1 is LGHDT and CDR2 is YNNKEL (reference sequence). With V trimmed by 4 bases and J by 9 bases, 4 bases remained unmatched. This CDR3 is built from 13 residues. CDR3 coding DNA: TGTGCCAGCAGCCCTAGCGGGGCCCGTGAGCAGTTCTTC. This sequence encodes CASSPSGAREQFF.

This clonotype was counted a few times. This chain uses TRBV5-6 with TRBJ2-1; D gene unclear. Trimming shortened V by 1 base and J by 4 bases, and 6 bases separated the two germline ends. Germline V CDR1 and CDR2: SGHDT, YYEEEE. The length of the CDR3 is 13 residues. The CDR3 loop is CASSLWAYNEQFF. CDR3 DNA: TGTGCCAGCAGCTTGTGGGCTTACAATGAGCAGTTCTTC.

CDR3 sequence (DNA): TGTGCCAGCAGCGTCGGAGAGAATTCACCCCTCCACTTT. Amino acids: CASSVGENSPLHF. This rearrangement joins TRBV9 to TRBJ1-6, with no clear D. The CDR3 runs to 13 residues. Trimming stripped 2 bases from V and 7 bases from J, with 7 bases between. CDR1 and CDR2 (germline): SGDLS, YYNGEE. The whole variable domain, filled in from reference TRBV9 and TRBJ1-6, reads DSGVTQTPKHLITATGQRVTLRCSPRSGDLSVYWYQQSLDQGLQFLIQYYNGEERAKGNILERFSAQQFPDLHSELNLSSLELGDSALYFCASSVGENSPLHFGNGTRLTVT.

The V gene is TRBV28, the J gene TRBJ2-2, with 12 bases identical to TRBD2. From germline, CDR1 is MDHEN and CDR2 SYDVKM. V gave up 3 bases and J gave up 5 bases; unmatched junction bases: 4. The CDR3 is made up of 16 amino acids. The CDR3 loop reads CASSFLAGGRTGELFF. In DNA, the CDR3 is TGTGCCAGCAGTTTCCTAGCGGGAGGGCGGACCGGGGAGCTGTTTTTT.

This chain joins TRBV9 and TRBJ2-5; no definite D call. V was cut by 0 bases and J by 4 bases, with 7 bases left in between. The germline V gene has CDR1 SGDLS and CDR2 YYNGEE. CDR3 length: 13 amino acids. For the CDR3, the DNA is TGTGCCAGCAGCGTAGCCACCAGAGAGACCCAGTACTTC. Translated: CASSVATRETQYF. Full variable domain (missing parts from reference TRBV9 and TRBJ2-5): DSGVTQTPKHLITATGQRVTLRCSPRSGDLSVYWYQQSLDQGLQFLIQYYNGEERAKGNILERFSAQQFPDLHSELNLSSLELGDSALYFCASSVATRETQYFGPGTRLLVL.

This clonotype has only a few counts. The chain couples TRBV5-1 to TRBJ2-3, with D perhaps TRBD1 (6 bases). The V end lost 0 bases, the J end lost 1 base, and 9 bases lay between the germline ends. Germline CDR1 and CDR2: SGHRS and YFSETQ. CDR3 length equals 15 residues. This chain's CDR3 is CASSLGGRGTDTQYF. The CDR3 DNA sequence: TGCGCCAGCAGCTTGGGGGGGCGAGGCACAGATACGCAGTATTTT.

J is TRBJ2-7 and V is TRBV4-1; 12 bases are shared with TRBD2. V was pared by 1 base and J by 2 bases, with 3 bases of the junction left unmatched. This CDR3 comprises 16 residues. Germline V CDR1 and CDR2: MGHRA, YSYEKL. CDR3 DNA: TGCGCCAGCAGCCAAGGGTCTAGCGGGAGGGCCTACGAGCAGTACTTC. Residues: CASSQGSSGRAYEQYF.

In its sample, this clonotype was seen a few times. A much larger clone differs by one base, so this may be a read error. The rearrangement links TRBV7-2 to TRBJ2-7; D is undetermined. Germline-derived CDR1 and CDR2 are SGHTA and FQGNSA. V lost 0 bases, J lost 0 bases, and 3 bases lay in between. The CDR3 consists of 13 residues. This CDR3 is CASSLAISYEQYF. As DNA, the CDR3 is TGTGCCAGCAGCTTAGCAATCTCCTACGAGCAGTACTTC.